This T cell receptor (beta chain) was recovered during a study of beta chain features in type 1 diabetes. Notes on the study in general: Type 1 diabetes patients had TCRB CDR3s that were shorter (moderately but significantly so) in all four CD4+ subsets.

As concerns this clone: The antigen is undetermined.

Germline CDR1 MNHEY, CDR2 SMNVEV (reference sequence). V was pared by 5 bases and J by 2 bases, with 14 bases of the junction left unmatched. The CDR3 loop spans 18 amino acids. The entirety of the isolated RNA underwent reverse transcription, so expressed TCRB transcripts were sequenced. Sequencing used immunoSEQ multiplex PCR; TCRdb keeps in-frame clones, though not all of them. The sample lists about 110,000 clones, 40% occurring once. Stem cell-like memory, regulatory, central memory and naive CD4+ cells were sorted via CD45RO/CCR7/CD25/CD127/CD95/CD27. Populations isolated by sorting all had purity greater than 98%.

Sequencing was carried out using stem cell memory CD4+ T cells from blood. This clonotype originated in a woman younger than 35 in good health. The chain couples TRBV27 to TRBJ2-5, with 10 bases aligning to TRBD2. The CDR3 loop reads CASSLRRLAGGEQETQYF. The CDR3 nucleotides are TGTGCCAGCAGTCTCCGCCGACTAGCGGGTGGTGAACAAGAGACCCAGTACTTC.